This is a list of T cell receptor beta chains from one sample in a study of blood T cells in healthy people across ages. TCRdb used MiXCR to reprocess the 5' RACE reads, holding one entry per CDR3 protein. The sample contains roughly 1 million distinct CDR3 sequences, about 25% of which appear only once. These sequences were also reported in another study, on T cells of mothers and their children.

Sequenced sample: blood. The receptors come from a girl aged 2-9 years in good health. Both conserved end residues are part of each CDR3. Each record gives: clone size, V gene, D gene, J gene, CDR3 protein, CDR3 DNA. D genes are given only for firm matches. Size values are once, few and many counts, or a class for expanded clones, and some rows have none.

abundance: few; v_gene: TRBV4-2; d_gene: .; j_gene: TRBJ1-6; CDR3aa: CASSQEYRDPFGGSPLHF; CDR3nt: TGTGCCAGCAGCCAAGAATACCGGGACCCCTTTGGAGGTTCACCCCTCCACTTT
abundance: .; v_gene: TRBV2; d_gene: TRBD2; j_gene: TRBJ2-1; CDR3aa: CASSDVLAGVYEQFF; CDR3nt: TGTGCCAGCAGTGACGTACTAGCGGGAGTATATGAGCAGTTCTTC
abundance: .; v_gene: TRBV6-5; d_gene: .; j_gene: TRBJ2-1; CDR3aa: CASSYLGGRGNEQFF; CDR3nt: TGTGCCAGCAGTTATCTAGGAGGGAGAGGGAATGAGCAGTTCTTC
abundance: .; v_gene: TRBV4-2; d_gene: .; j_gene: TRBJ2-1; CDR3aa: CASSAQVSYNEQFF; CDR3nt: TGTGCCAGCAGCGCCCAGGTCTCCTACAATGAGCAGTTCTTC
abundance: .; v_gene: TRBV7-2; d_gene: .; j_gene: TRBJ2-7; CDR3aa: CASSRSRGPGRAYEQYF; CDR3nt: TGTGCCAGCAGCAGGTCACGGGGCCCTGGAAGGGCCTACGAGCAGTACTTC
abundance: .; v_gene: TRBV20-1; d_gene: TRBD1; j_gene: TRBJ2-5; CDR3aa: CSARPGQSQETQYF; CDR3nt: TGCAGTGCAAGACCGGGACAGTCACAAGAGACCCAGTACTTC
abundance: few; v_gene: TRBV5-1; d_gene: TRBD2; j_gene: TRBJ2-1; CDR3aa: CASSYDGTSGNEQFF; CDR3nt: TGCGCCAGCAGCTATGACGGGACTAGCGGCAATGAGCAGTTCTTC
abundance: few; v_gene: TRBV9; d_gene: .; j_gene: TRBJ2-7; CDR3aa: CASSPRPWIPYEQYF; CDR3nt: TGTGCCAGCAGCCCTCGTCCATGGATCCCTTACGAGCAGTACTTC
abundance: .; v_gene: TRBV9; d_gene: .; j_gene: TRBJ1-2; CDR3aa: CASNREHYGYTF; CDR3nt: TGTGCCAGCAATCGGGAGCACTATGGCTACACCTTC
abundance: .; v_gene: TRBV3-1; d_gene: .; j_gene: TRBJ2-3; CDR3aa: CASSPTSQNTQYF; CDR3nt: TGTGCCAGCAGCCCTACTAGCCAAAATACGCAGTATTTT
abundance: few; v_gene: TRBV28; d_gene: .; j_gene: TRBJ1-6; CDR3aa: CASSLIPGVFSPLHF; CDR3nt: TGTGCCAGCAGTTTAATTCCGGGGGTATTTTCACCCCTCCACTTT
abundance: .; v_gene: TRBV20-1; d_gene: .; j_gene: TRBJ1-5; CDR3aa: CSARGPGNQPQHF; CDR3nt: TGCAGTGCTAGGGGCCCAGGGAATCAGCCCCAGCATTTT
abundance: .; v_gene: TRBV20-1; d_gene: TRBD2; j_gene: TRBJ2-5; CDR3aa: CSAREVAGGETQYF; CDR3nt: TGCAGTGCTAGAGAGGTTGCGGGGGGCGAGACCCAGTACTTC
abundance: once; v_gene: TRBV2; d_gene: .; j_gene: TRBJ2-7; CDR3aa: CASRSGISYEQYF; CDR3nt: TGTGCCAGCAGGTCAGGGATCTCCTACGAGCAGTACTTC
abundance: .; v_gene: TRBV6-4; d_gene: .; j_gene: TRBJ2-5; CDR3aa: CASSYGESETQYF; CDR3nt: TGTGCCAGCAGTTACGGGGAGTCAGAGACCCAGTACTTC
abundance: few; v_gene: TRBV28; d_gene: TRBD1; j_gene: TRBJ1-5; CDR3aa: CASSFLTGGHQPQHF; CDR3nt: TGTGCCAGCAGTTTTTTAACAGGGGGTCATCAGCCCCAGCATTTT
abundance: .; v_gene: TRBV7-2; d_gene: .; j_gene: TRBJ2-7; CDR3aa: CASSYLGSSYEQYF; CDR3nt: TGTGCCAGCAGCTATCTCGGGTCGTCCTACGAGCAGTACTTC
abundance: .; v_gene: TRBV4-1; d_gene: .; j_gene: TRBJ2-1; CDR3aa: CASSQDSELFF; CDR3nt: TGCGCCAGCAGCCAAGATAGCGAACTGTTCTTC